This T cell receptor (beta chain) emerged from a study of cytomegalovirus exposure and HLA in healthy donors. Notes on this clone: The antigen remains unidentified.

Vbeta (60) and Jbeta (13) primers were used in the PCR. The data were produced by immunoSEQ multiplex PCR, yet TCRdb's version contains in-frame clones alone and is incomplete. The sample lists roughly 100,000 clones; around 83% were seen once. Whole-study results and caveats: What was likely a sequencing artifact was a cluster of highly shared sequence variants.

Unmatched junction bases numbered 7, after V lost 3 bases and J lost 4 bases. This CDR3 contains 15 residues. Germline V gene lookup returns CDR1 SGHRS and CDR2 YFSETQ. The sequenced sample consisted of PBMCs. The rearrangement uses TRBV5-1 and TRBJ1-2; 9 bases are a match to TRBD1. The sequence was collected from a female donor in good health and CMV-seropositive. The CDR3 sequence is CASSSPGQGIYGYTF. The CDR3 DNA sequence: TGCGCCAGCAGCTCACCGGGACAGGGTATCTATGGCTACACCTTC. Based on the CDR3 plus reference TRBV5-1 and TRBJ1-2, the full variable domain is KAGVTQTPRYLIKTRGQQVTLSCSPISGHRSVSWYQQTPGQGLQFLFEYFSETQRNKGNFPGRFSGRQFSNSRSEMNVSTLELGDSALYLCASSSPGQGIYGYTFGSGTRLTVV.